The present TCR beta chain was sequenced within a study of Graves' ophthalmopathy and Graves' hyperthyroidism. Study-level background: Peripheral blood was gathered at first diagnosis, ahead of any treatment whatsoever.

Amplifying from RNA transcripts, the study obtained TCR beta CDR3 regions. First-round RT-PCR relied on HTBI primers, and a second-round multiplex PCR came next. MiXCR, applied by TCRdb to the multiplex PCR reads, yields one record per CDR3 protein. The sample has hundreds of thousands of distinct CDR3 sequences, 20% to 25% seen once. This clonotype appeared many times. CDR3 length: 13 amino acids. V lost 0 bases and J lost 4, with 4 bases in between. Stable hyperthyroidism denotes an absence of ophthalmopathy throughout 18 months of follow-up. The gene calls are TRBV12-3 or TRBV12-4 and TRBJ1-5; D remains ambiguous. The sequence derives from a young woman with stable Graves' hyperthyroidism. The specimen sequenced was peripheral blood. The CDR3 loop is CASSLAGNQPQHF. CDR3 nucleotides: TGTGCCAGCAGTTTAGCAGGGAATCAGCCCCAGCATTTT.